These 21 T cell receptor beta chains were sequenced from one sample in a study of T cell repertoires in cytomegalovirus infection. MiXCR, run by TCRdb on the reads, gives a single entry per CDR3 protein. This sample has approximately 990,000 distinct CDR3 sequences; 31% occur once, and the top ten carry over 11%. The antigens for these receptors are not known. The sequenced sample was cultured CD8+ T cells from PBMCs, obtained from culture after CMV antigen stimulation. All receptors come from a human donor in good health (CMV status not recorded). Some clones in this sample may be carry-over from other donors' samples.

The CDR3 sequence: CAISESLGTLYEQYF. The CDR3 region has the DNA TGTGCCATCAGTGAGTCGCTGGGGACACTCTACGAGCAGTACTTC. V and J are TRBV10-3 and TRBJ2-7, with D tentatively TRBD1 (6 bases). Trimming shortened V by 0 bases and J by 3 bases, and 12 bases separated the two germline ends. CDR3 size: 15 residues. Germline assignment: CDR1 ENHRY and CDR2 SYGVKD.

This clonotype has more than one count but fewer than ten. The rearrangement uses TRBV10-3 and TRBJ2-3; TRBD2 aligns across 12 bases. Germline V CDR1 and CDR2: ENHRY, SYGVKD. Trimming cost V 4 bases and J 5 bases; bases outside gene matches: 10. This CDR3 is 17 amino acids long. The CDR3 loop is CAISGATSGGGKDTQYF. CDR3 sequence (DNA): TGTGCCATCAGTGGGGCGACTAGCGGGGGAGGGAAAGATACGCAGTATTTT.

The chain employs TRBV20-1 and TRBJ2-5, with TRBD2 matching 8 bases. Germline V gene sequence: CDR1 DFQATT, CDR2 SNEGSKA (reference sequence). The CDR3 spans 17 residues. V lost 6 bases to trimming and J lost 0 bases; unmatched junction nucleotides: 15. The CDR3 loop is CSASPSVSGGNQETQYF. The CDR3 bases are TGCAGTGCCTCACCAAGTGTGAGCGGGGGAAACCAAGAGACCCAGTACTTC.

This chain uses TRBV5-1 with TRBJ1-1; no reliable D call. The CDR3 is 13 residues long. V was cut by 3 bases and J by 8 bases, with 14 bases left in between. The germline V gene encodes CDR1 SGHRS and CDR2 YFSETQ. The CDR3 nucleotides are TGCGCCAGCAGCTCGCCGGGAGCGGGGGAAGCTTTCTTT. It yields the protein CASSSPGAGEAFF.

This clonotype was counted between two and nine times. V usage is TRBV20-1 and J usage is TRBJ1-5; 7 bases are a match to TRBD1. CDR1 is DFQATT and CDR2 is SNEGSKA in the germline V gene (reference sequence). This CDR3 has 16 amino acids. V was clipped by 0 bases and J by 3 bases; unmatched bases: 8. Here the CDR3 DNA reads TGCAGTGCTAGAGATCCTCGGGACAGCAACAATCAGCCCCAGCATTTT. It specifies CSARDPRDSNNQPQHF.

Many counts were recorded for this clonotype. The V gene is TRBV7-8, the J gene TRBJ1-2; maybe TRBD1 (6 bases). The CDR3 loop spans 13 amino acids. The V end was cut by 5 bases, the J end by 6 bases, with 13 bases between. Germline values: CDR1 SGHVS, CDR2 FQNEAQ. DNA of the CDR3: TGTGCCAGCAGCCTCTCTACAGGGAATGGCTACACCTTC. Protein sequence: CASSLSTGNGYTF.

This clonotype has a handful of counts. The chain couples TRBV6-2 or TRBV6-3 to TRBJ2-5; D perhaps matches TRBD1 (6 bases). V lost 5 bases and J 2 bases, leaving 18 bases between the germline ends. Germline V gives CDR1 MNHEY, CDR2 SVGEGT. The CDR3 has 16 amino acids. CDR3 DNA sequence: TGTGCCAGCAGTGCCATACAGGGATGGGGACAAGAGACCCAGTACTTC. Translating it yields CASSAIQGWGQETQYF.

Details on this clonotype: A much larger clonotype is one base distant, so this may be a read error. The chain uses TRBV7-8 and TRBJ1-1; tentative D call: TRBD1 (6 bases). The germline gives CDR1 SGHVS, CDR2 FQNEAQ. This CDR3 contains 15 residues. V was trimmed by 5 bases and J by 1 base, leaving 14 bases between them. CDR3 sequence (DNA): TGTGCCAGCAGCATAGGGGGTCCTTCGAACACTGAAGCTTTCTTT. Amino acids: CASSIGGPSNTEAFF.

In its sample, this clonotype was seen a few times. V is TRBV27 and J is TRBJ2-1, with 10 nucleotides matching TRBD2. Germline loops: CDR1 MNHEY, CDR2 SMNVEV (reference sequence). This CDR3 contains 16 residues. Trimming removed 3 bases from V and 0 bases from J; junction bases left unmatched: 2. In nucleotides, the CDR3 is TGTGCCAGCAGTTTTTCTAGCGGGGGCTCCTACAATGAGCAGTTCTTC. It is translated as CASSFSSGGSYNEQFF.

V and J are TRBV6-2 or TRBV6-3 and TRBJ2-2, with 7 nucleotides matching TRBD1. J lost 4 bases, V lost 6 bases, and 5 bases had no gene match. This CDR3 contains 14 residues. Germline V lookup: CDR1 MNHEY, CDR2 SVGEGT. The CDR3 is CASRLSGGTGELFF. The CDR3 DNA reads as TGTGCCAGCAGGCTATCAGGGGGCACCGGGGAGCTGTTTTTT.

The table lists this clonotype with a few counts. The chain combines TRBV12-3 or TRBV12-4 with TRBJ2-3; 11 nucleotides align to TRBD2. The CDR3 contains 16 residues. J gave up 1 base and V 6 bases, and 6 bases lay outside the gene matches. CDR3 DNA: TGTGCCAGCAGATCCTTAGCGGGGGGGCGCACAGATACGCAGTATTTT. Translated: CASRSLAGGRTDTQYF.

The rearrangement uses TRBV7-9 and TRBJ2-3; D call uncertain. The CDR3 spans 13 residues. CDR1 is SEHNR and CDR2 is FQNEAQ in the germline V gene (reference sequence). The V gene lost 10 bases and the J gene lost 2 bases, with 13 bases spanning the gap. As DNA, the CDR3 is TGTGCCACCAAAGGTAGTAACACAGATACGCAGTATTTT. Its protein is CATKGSNTDTQYF.

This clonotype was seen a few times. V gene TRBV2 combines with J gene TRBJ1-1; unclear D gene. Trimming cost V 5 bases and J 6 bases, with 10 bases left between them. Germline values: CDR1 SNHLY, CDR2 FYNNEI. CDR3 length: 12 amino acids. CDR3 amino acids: CASSFPGSEAFF. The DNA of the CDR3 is TGTGCCAGCAGTTTCCCGGGATCTGAAGCTTTCTTT.

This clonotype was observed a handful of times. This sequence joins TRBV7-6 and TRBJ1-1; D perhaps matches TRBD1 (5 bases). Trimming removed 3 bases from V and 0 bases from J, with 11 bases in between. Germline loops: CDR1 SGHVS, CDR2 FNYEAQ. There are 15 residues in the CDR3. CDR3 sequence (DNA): TGTGCCAGCAGCTTGGGGAAGGGGCTGAACACTGAAGCTTTCTTT. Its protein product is CASSLGKGLNTEAFF.

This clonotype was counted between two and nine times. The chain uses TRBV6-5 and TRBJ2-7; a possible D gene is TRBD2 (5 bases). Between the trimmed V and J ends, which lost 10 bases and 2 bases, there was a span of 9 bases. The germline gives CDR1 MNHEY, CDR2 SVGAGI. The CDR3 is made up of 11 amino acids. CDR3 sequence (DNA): TGTGCCACCCGAGCGGCCTACGAGCAGTACTTC. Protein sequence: CATRAAYEQYF.

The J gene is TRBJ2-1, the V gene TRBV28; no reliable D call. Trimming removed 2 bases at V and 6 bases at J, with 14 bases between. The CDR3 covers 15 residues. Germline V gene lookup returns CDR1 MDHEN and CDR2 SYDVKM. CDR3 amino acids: CASSLIWEVSNEQFF. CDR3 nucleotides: TGTGCCAGCAGTTTAATCTGGGAAGTATCCAATGAGCAGTTCTTC.

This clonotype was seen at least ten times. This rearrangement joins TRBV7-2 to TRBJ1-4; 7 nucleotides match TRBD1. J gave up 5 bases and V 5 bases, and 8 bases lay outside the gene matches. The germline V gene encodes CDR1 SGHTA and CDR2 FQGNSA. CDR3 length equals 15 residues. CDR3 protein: CASSLRQGLNEKLFF. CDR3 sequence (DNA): TGTGCCAGCAGCCTAAGACAGGGCCTAAATGAAAAACTGTTTTTT.

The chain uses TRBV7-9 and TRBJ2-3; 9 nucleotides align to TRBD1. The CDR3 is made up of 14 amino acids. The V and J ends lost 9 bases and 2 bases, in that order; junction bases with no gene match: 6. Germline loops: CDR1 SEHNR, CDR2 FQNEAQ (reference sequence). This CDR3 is CASADRGATDTQYF. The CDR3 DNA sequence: TGTGCCAGTGCGGACAGGGGAGCCACAGATACGCAGTATTTT.

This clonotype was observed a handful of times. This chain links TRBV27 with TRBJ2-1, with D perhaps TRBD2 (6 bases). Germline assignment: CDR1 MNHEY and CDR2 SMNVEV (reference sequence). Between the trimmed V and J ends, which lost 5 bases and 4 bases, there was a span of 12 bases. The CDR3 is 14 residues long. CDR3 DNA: TGTGCCAGCAGTCTACTGGAGGGGTACAATGAGCAGTTCTTC. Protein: CASSLLEGYNEQFF.

The CDR3 nucleotides are TGCAGTGCTAGTTCTAGCGGGGGGGTCGGCGCAGATACGCAGTATTTT. Amino acid sequence: CSASSSGGVGADTQYF. This chain joins TRBV20-1 and TRBJ2-3; 12 positions match TRBD2. J was trimmed by 4 bases and V by 3 bases; bases with no gene match: 8. The CDR3 spans 16 residues. Germline V gene lookup returns CDR1 DFQATT and CDR2 SNEGSKA (reference sequence).

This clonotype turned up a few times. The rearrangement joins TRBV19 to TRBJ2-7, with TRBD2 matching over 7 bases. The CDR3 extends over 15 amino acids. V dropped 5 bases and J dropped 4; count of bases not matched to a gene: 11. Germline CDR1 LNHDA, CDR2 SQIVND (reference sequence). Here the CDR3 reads CASSASFLAEYEQYF. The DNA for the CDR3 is TGTGCCAGTAGTGCGAGCTTTCTAGCGGAATACGAGCAGTACTTC.